The text below deals with one T cell receptor beta chain. Unmatched junction bases numbered 13, after V lost 7 bases and J lost 0 bases. Germline lookup yields CDR1 SEHNR and CDR2 FQNEAQ (reference sequence). This CDR3 comprises 18 residues. The sample is drawn from a study of blood T cell repertoires in COVID-19. Only in-frame clones appear in the TCRdb table, and some are missing; sequencing was by immunoSEQ multiplex PCR. The data show around 260,000 clones, 80% to 90% seen once. This chain joins TRBV7-9 and TRBJ2-2, with 8 bases identical to TRBD1. Sequenced: PBMCs or T cells enriched from blood (not recorded which). The TCR was taken from a young woman who had recovered from COVID-19. The CDR3 sequence: CASTSPSATGANTGELFF. Written as DNA, the CDR3 is TGTGCCAGCACATCCCCATCAGCGACAGGGGCGAACACCGGGGAGCTGTTTTTT.